The 9 T cell receptor beta chains presented below share a single source sample, sequenced in a study of shared clonotypes between healthy human individuals. Profiling relied on immunoSEQ multiplex PCR, and the TCRdb table lists in-frame clones only, not all of them. The table lists approximately 2.1 million clones, approximately 93% of them singletons. The sequenced material came from naive CD4+ T cells from PBMCs. Subset: CD45RA+ positively selected. Source of these receptors: a man between 18 and 35 years old in good health. Some clones in this sample may be carry-over from other donors' samples.

A remark on this clone: A junction end diverges from the germline sequence, so it may reflect a read error. The J gene is TRBJ1-1, the V gene TRBV28, with 9 bases that match TRBD1. Germline-derived CDR1 and CDR2 are MDHEN and SYDVKM. This CDR3 contains 17 residues. The CDR3 sequence: CASSTGPDRGMNTEAFF. CDR3 bases: TGTGCCAGCAGCACTGGGCCGGACAGGGGAATGAATACTGAAGCTTTCTTT. Together with reference TRBV28 and TRBJ1-1, the CDR3 gives the full variable domain: DVKVTQSSRYLVKRTGEKVFLECVQDMDHENMFWYRQDPGLGLRLIYFSYDVKMKEKGDIPEGYSVSREKKERFSLILESASTNQTSMYLCASSTGPDRGMNTEAFFGQGTRLTVV.

The genes are TRBV11-2 and TRBJ2-7; D not resolved. The germline V gene has CDR1 SGHAT and CDR2 FQNNGV. The CDR3 runs to 14 residues. V shed 3 bases and J shed 4 bases, with 13 bases lying between them. This CDR3 reads CASSLLRRRYEQYF. In DNA, the CDR3 is TGTGCCAGCAGCTTGCTTCGTCGTCGTTACGAGCAGTACTTC.

This clone has a single count. The rearrangement joins TRBV11-3 to TRBJ2-1, with D hard to call. Germline values: CDR1 SGHNT, CDR2 YENEEA. V was trimmed by 2 bases and J by 2 bases, leaving 16 bases between them. The CDR3 sequence is 17 residues long. The CDR3 protein is CASSLSSQPLTYNEQFF. For the CDR3, the DNA is TGTGCCAGCAGCTTAAGCTCCCAGCCCCTAACCTACAATGAGCAGTTCTTC.

The rearrangement joins TRBV11-2 to TRBJ1-5; D may be TRBD1 (5 bases). V lost 4 bases to trimming and J lost 4 bases, with 8 bases between them. CDR1 is SGHAT and CDR2 is FQNNGV in the germline V gene. This CDR3 has 13 amino acids. The CDR3 reads CASSSQGNQPQHF. For the CDR3, the DNA is TGTGCCAGCAGCTCTCAGGGTAATCAGCCCCAGCATTTT.

The genes are TRBV10-3 and TRBJ2-6, with D maybe TRBD1 (5 bases). Germline CDR1 and CDR2: ENHRY and SYGVKD. This CDR3 is 16 amino acids long. The germline V and J ends were trimmed by 7 bases and 3 bases, with 16 bases remaining between them. Written as DNA, the CDR3 is TGTGCCATCAACCCTAGGGGCGATAATGGGGCCAACGTCCTGACTTTC. Amino acid sequence: CAINPRGDNGANVLTF.

In its sample, this clone was seen once. CDR3 DNA sequence: TGTGCCAGCAGCTCGGACAGGGAAGGGCGGAATGAGCAGTTCTTC. Protein: CASSSDREGRNEQFF. The genes are TRBV5-4 and TRBJ2-1, with TRBD1 identical over 8 bases. Germline V gives CDR1 SGHNT, CDR2 YYREEE (reference sequence). There are 15 residues in the CDR3. The V gene end was trimmed by 3 bases and the J gene end by 7 bases; junction bases not matched to a gene: 9.

The chain links TRBV6-1 to TRBJ2-7; tentatively, D is TRBD1 or TRBD2 (5 bases each). CDR3 length equals 12 residues. CDR1 is MNHNS and CDR2 is SASEGT in the germline V gene. The V and J ends lost 7 bases and 2 bases respectively, with 9 bases between them. The CDR3 is CASTQEAYEQYF. CDR3 in DNA: TGTGCCAGCACACAGGAGGCCTACGAGCAGTACTTC.

CDR3 protein: CASSVVAGRGEKLFF. In nucleotides, the CDR3 is TGTGCCAGCAGCGTAGTTGCGGGGAGGGGAGAAAAACTGTTTTTT. V usage is TRBV9 and J usage is TRBJ1-4, with a tentative D call TRBD1 (5 bases). Germline V CDR1 and CDR2: SGDLS, YYNGEE. V dropped 0 bases and J dropped 8 bases, with 14 bases sitting between them. The CDR3 length is 15 residues. The whole variable domain, remainder taken from reference TRBV9 and TRBJ1-4, is DSGVTQTPKHLITATGQRVTLRCSPRSGDLSVYWYQQSLDQGLQFLIQYYNGEERAKGNILERFSAQQFPDLHSELNLSSLELGDSALYFCASSVVAGRGEKLFFGSGTQLSVL.

J is TRBJ1-1 and V is TRBV7-3; D is perhaps TRBD1 (5 bases). Trimming removed 3 bases at V and 0 bases at J, with 17 bases between. The length of the CDR3 is 17 residues. Germline CDR1 is SGHTA and CDR2 is FQGTGA. CDR3 in DNA: TGTGCCAGCAGCTTTGTCCCGTCGGCGGGGGTGAACACTGAAGCTTTCTTT. Protein product: CASSFVPSAGVNTEAFF.